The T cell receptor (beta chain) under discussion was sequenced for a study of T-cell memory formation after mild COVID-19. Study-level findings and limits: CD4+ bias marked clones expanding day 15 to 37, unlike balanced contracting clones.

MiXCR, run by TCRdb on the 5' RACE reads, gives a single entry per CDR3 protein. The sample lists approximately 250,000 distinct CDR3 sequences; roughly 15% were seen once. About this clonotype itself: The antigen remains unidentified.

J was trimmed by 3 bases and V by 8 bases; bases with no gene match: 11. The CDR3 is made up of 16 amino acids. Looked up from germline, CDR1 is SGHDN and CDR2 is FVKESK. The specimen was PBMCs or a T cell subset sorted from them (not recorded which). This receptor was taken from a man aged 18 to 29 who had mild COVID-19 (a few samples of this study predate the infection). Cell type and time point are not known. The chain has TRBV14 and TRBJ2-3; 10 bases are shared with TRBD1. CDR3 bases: TGTGCCAGCTCCCTCTTGGGGACAGGGGCTACAGATACGCAGTATTTT. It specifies CASSLLGTGATDTQYF.